This record concerns one TCR beta chain sequence. The data belong to a study of memory CD4+ T cells and cytomegalovirus serostatus. The germline V gene encodes CDR1 MNHNS and CDR2 SASEGT. V trimming: 1 base; J trimming: 1 base; junction bases outside the gene matches: 5. The CDR3 runs to 16 residues. The protocol was immunoSEQ multiplex PCR, while the TCRdb copy is restricted to in-frame clones and leaves out a portion. Seen here are 50,000 to 55,000 clones, around 78% observed once, and the top ten hold roughly 0.77%. Single viable CD3+CD4+CD8-CD45RO+ cells were sorted as the memory CD4+ T cells. V and J are TRBV6-1 and TRBJ1-1, with 8 bases that match TRBD1. This TCR came from an adult in good health and CMV-seronegative. Input material: memory CD4+ T cells from blood. CDR3 in amino acids: CASSEEATGANTEAFF. The CDR3 DNA reads as TGTGCCAGCAGTGAAGAGGCGACAGGGGCGAACACTGAAGCTTTCTTT.